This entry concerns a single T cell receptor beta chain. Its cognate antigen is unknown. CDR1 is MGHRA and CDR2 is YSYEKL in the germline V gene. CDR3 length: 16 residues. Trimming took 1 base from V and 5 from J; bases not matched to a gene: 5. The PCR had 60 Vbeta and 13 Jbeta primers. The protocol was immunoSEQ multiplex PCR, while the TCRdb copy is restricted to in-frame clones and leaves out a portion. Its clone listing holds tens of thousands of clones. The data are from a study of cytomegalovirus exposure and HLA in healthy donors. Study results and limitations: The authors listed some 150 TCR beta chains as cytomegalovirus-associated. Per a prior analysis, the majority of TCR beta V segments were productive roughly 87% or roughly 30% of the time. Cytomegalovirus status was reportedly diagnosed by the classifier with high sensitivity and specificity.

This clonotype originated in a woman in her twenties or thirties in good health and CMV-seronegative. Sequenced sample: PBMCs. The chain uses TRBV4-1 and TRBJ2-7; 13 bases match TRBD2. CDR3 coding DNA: TGCGCCAGCAGCCAAGCCGGGACTAGCGGGATCGACGAGCAGTACTTC. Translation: CASSQAGTSGIDEQYF.